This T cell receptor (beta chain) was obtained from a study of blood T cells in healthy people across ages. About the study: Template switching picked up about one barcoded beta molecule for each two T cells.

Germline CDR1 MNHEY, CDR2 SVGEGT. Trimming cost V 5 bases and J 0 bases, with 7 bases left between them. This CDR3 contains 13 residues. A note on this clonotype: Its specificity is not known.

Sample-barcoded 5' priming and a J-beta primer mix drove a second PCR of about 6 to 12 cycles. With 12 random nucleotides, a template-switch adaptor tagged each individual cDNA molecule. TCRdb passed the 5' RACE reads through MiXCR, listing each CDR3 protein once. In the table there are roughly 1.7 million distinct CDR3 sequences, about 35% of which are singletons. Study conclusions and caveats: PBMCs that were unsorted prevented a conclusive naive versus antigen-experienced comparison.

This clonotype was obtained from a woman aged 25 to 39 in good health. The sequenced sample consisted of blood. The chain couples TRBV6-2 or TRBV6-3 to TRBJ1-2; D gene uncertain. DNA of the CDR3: TGTGCCAGCAGTAAGGGCTCTAACTATGGCTACACCTTC. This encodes CASSKGSNYGYTF.